The 3 T cell receptor beta chains given below trace back to one sample, sequenced in a study of immune characterization of retroperitoneal liposarcoma. In TCRdb, the PCR reads were re-called with MiXCR into one record per CDR3 protein. In the table there are around 19,000 distinct CDR3 sequences, around 38% of which are singletons. Sequencing was performed on blood. These receptors were obtained from a male donor with retroperitoneal liposarcoma.

This chain links TRBV12-3 or TRBV12-4 with TRBJ1-4; D is undetermined. V dropped 1 base and J dropped 5 bases, with 8 bases sitting between them. The CDR3 runs to 14 residues. Here the CDR3 DNA reads TGTGCCAGCAGTTTAGGGCAGCGCAATGAAAAACTGTTTTTT. It codes for CASSLGQRNEKLFF.

This clonotype has ten or more counts. The CDR3 loop reads CASRTLGGELFF. The DNA for the CDR3 is TGTGCCAGCAGGACCTTGGGCGGGGAGCTGTTTTTT. This rearrangement joins TRBV7-3 to TRBJ2-2; unclear D gene. Germline V CDR1 and CDR2: SGHTA, FQGTGA. Trimming cost V 6 bases and J 7 bases, with 9 bases left between them. The CDR3 loop spans 12 amino acids.

This clonotype was found many times. The chain joins TRBV7-6 to TRBJ2-3; 11 bases match TRBD2. With 5 bases clipped from V and 1 base from J, the junction kept 8 bases outside the gene matches. Looked up from germline, CDR1 is SGHVS and CDR2 is FNYEAQ. This CDR3 has 17 residues. CDR3 coding DNA: TGTGCCAGCAGCATTAGCGGGGGGGCCGGTGGCACAGATACGCAGTATTTT. The encoded protein is CASSISGGAGGTDTQYF.